This TCR beta chain was identified in a study of cytomegalovirus exposure and HLA in healthy donors. The CDR3 is 15 amino acids. Trimming took 1 base from V and 0 from J, leaving 9 bases between them. CDR1 is LNHDA, CDR2 SQIVND, per germline (reference sequence). The PCR employed 60 Vbeta primers together with 13 Jbeta primers. Profiling relied on immunoSEQ multiplex PCR, and the TCRdb table lists in-frame clones only, not all of them. The top ten clones hold less than 2.5% of a sample with about 280,000 clones, 85% to 90% of them seen once. The receptor comes from a woman younger than 30 in good health and CMV-seronegative. The V call is TRBV19, the J call TRBJ1-1, with D unresolved. The sample comprised PBMCs. The CDR3 DNA follows: TGTGCCAGTAGTATAGTTCCAGGTATGAACACTGAAGCTTTCTTT. Its protein product is CASSIVPGMNTEAFF.